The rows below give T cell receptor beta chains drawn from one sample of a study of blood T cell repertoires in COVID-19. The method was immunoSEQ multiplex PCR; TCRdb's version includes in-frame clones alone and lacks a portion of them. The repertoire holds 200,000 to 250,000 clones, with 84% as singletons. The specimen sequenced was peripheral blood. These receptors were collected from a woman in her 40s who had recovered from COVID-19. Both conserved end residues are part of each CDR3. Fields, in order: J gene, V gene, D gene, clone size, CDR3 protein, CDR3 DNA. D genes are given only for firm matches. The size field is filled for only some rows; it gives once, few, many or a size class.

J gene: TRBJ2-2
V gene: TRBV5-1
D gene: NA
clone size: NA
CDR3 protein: CASSLGLFSNTGELFF
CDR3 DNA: TGCGCCAGCAGCTTGGGACTATTCTCCAACACCGGGGAGCTGTTTTTT

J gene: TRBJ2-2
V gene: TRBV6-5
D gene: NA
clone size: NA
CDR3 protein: CATMTITRELFF
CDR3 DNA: TGTGCCACTATGACTATTACGCGGGAGCTGTTTTTT

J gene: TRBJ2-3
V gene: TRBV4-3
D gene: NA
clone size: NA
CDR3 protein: CASSQEGSTDTQYF
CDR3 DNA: TGCGCCAGCAGCCAAGAGGGCAGCACAGATACGCAGTATTTT

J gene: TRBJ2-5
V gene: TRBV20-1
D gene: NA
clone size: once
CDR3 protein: CSAYGQETQYF
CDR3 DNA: TGCAGTGCTTACGGGCAAGAGACCCAGTACTTC

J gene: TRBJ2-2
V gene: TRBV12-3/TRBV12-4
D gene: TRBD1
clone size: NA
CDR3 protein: CASSPGTGRGLFF
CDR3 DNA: TGTGCCAGCAGCCCAGGGACAGGGAGAGGGCTGTTTTTT

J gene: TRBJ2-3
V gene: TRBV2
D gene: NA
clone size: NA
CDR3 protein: CASSEMYTDTQYF
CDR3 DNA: TGTGCCAGCAGTGAAATGTACACAGATACGCAGTATTTT

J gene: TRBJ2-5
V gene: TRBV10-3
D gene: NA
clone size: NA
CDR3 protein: CAIREQLGSMETQYF
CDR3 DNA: TGTGCCATCAGGGAGCAACTAGGATCAATGGAGACCCAGTACTTC

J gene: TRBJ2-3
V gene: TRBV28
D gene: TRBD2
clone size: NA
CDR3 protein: CASSLGTTTDTQYF
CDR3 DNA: TGTGCCAGCAGTTTAGGGACTACCACAGATACGCAGTATTTT

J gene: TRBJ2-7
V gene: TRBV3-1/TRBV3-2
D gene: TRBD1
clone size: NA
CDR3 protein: CASSKQTGSNEQYF
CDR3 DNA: TGTGCCAGCAGCAAACAGACAGGGTCCAACGAGCAGTACTTC

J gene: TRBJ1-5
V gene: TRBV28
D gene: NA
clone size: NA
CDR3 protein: CATTLGQKTQPQHF
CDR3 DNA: TGTGCCACCACGCTTGGACAGAAAACACAGCCCCAGCATTTT

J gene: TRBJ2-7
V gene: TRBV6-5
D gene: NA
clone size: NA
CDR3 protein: CASSESSQGYEQYF
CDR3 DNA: TGTGCCAGCAGCGAGAGTAGCCAGGGCTACGAGCAGTACTTC

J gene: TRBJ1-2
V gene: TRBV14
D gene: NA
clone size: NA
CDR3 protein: CASSQSSQRDIGYTF
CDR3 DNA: TGTGCCAGCAGCCAAAGTAGTCAACGAGACATCGGCTACACCTTC

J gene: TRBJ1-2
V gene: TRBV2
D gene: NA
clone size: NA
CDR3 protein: CASSDGARGGYTF
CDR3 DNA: TGTGCCAGCAGTGATGGGGCTAGGGGCGGCTACACCTTC

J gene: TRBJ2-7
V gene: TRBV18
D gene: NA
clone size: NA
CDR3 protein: CASSPPSRPYEQYF
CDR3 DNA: TGTGCCAGCTCACCACCTTCCAGGCCGTACGAGCAGTACTTC

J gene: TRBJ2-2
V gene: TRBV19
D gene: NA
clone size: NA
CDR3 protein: CASISGTQNTGELFF
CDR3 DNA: TGTGCCAGTATAAGCGGGACACAGAACACCGGGGAGCTGTTTTTT

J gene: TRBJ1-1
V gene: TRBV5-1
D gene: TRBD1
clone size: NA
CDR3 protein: CASSLVYTGGNMNTEAFF
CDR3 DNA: TGCGCCAGCAGCTTGGTCTACACAGGGGGCAACATGAACACTGAAGCTTTCTTT

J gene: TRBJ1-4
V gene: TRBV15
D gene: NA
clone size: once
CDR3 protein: CATSAMMRGGEEKLFF
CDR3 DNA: TGTGCCACCAGCGCAATGATGCGGGGTGGAGAAGAAAAACTGTTTTTT